This TCR beta chain was found in a study of cytomegalovirus exposure and HLA in healthy donors. This clone was seen just once. Its antigen is not identified. Findings and limits, study-wide: That first-cohort TCR clusters tended to co-occur in the roughly 120 validation repertoires was found in a later analysis. Reports showed the classifier diagnosing cytomegalovirus status with high specificity and sensitivity.

Method: immunoSEQ multiplex PCR; TCRdb's copy keeps in-frame clones and lacks some. Of 100,000 to 150,000 clones in the sample, 94% were seen once. The donors were members of the approximately 120-subject validation cohort (separate from the roughly 660-subject first cohort). The sequenced material came from PBMCs. This TCR was sampled from a woman aged 18-29 years in good health and CMV-seronegative.

The CDR3 reads CASSYSGANQPQHF. The CDR3 DNA follows: TGTGCCAGCAGTTACTCGGGGGCCAATCAGCCCCAGCATTTT. The genes are TRBV6-5 and TRBJ1-5; TRBD1 is a possible D gene (6 bases). Looked up from germline, CDR1 is MNHEY and CDR2 is SVGAGI. CDR3 length: 14 residues. V gave up 0 bases and J gave up 3 bases, with 6 bases separating them.